Sequencing of this T cell receptor (beta chain) was carried out in a study of blood T cell repertoires in COVID-19. Study-level background: Acute-phase and convalescent COVID-19 samples originated in the United States, Italy and Spain. PBMCs, B-cell-depleted T cells, or T cells were the source of the cDNA or gDNA that made up the material.

This clone was seen only a few times. As handled by the study authors: Estimation of nucleated cell counts relied on the amplification of reference gene primers. Libraries were prepared by immunoSEQ multiplex PCR; TCRdb keeps only in-frame clonotypes and omits some of them. Clonal size and the V and J genes are those of that table, whereas D and trimming came from the DNA. The profile shows about 480,000 clones, around 89% of them singletons. The sequence derives from a woman under 40 with acute or convalescent COVID-19. The material sequenced was peripheral blood.

Here the CDR3 reads CASRHLDRDFSNYGYTF. CDR3 coding DNA: TGTGCCAGCCGACATCTGGACAGGGACTTTTCTAACTATGGCTACACCTTC. The gene calls are TRBV2 and TRBJ1-2; 8 bases are a match to TRBD1. J lost 0 bases, V lost 8 bases, and 14 bases had no gene match. This CDR3 comprises 17 residues. Germline V gives CDR1 SNHLY, CDR2 FYNNEI.